This T cell receptor beta chain emerged from a study of T-cell memory formation after mild COVID-19. The germline gives CDR1 SGHRS, CDR2 YFSETQ. Losses at the gene ends were 5 bases for V and 6 bases for J; bases not matched to a gene: 13. The CDR3 is 16 amino acids. Study results and caveats: Pre-infection memory held some responding clones, suggesting pre-existing cross-reactive T cells responded.

This clonotype came up many times. As yet, its antigen is unknown. TCRdb processed the 5' RACE reads anew with MiXCR; each CDR3 protein has one entry. Among 350,000 to 400,000 distinct CDR3 sequences listed, approximately 15% were seen once. The sequence was collected from a young man who had mild COVID-19 (a few samples of this study predate the infection). Cell type and time point are not known. The specimen was PBMCs or a T cell subset sorted from them (not recorded which). The genes are TRBV5-1 and TRBJ1-1; 10 bases match TRBD1. The CDR3 here is CASRFLPGTGAAEAFF. The CDR3 DNA reads as TGCGCCAGCAGGTTCCTGCCTGGGACAGGGGCTGCTGAAGCTTTCTTT.